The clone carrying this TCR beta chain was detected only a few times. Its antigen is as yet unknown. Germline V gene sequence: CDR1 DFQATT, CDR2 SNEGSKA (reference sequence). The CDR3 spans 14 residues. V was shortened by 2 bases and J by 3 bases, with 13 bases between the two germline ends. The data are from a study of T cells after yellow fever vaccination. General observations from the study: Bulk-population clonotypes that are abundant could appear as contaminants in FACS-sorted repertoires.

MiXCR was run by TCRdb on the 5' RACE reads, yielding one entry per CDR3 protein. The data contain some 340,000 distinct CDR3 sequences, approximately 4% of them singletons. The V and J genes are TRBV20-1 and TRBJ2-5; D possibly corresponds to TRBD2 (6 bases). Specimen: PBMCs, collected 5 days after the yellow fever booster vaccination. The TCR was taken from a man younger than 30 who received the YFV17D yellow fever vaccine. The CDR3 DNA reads TGCAGTGCTAGACTAGGCGGGGCCAAAGAGACCCAGTACTTC. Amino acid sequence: CSARLGGAKETQYF.